Below, one T cell receptor (beta chain) is given with its context. This entry is derived from a study of blood T cell repertoires in COVID-19. The wider study: Both acute and convalescent COVID-19 samples were obtained from the United States, Italy and Spain. Sources were T cells, B-cell-depleted T cells, or PBMCs; the material itself was cDNA or gDNA.

Authors' data handling: The assay estimated nucleated cells by amplifying reference gene primers. TCRdb keeps only in-frame clones here, not all; method: immunoSEQ multiplex PCR. That table is the source of V, J and clone size, and D and trimming were worked out from the DNA. The sample carries about 260,000 clones, around 90% recorded once. Germline V lookup: CDR1 LGHDT, CDR2 YNNKEL (reference sequence). This CDR3 is built from 14 residues. J gave up 12 bases and V 0 bases, and 8 bases lay outside the gene matches. Input material: peripheral blood. The V and J genes are TRBV3-1 (or the pseudogene TRBV3-2) and TRBJ1-2; 9 positions agree with TRBD1. This clonotype was obtained from a human donor in a cohort sampled during active COVID-19. This CDR3 is CASSQDGTGQGHTF. CDR3 nucleotide sequence: TGTGCCAGCAGCCAAGACGGAACGGGACAGGGCCACACCTTC.